This TCR beta chain appears in the sequencing data of a study of Ad26.COV2.S vaccination and SARS-CoV-2 variants (dated by TCRdb to the early 2020s). Background on the whole study: Donors in the vaccine arm were drawn from COV1001, a phase I-IIa trial of Ad26.COV2.S in healthy adults that was multicentre, randomized, double-blind and placebo-controlled. Ad26.COV2.S was administered intramuscularly at a dose of 5x10^10 or 1x10^11 viral particles, either as one shot or as two shots given 56 days apart. Trial participants were randomized into five groups of five: low-dose or high-dose Ad26.COV2.S given once or twice, or placebo on both occasions. A total of around 32 samples were included in the TCR-sequenced set, comprising roughly 19 Ad26.COV2.S vaccine recipients, 5 placebo recipients and 8 SARS-CoV-2 convalescent individuals. Investigators remained blinded to trial group allocation during experiments and outcome assessment. TCRbeta repertoire sequencing was used to assess the specificity and breadth of SARS-CoV-2-reactive T cell receptors after Ad26.COV2.S vaccination. What the research found in general, with its limitations: The authors noted that total T cell responses may have been underestimated by the TCR breadth and depth analyses. Substantial breadth of spike-specific CD8+ and CD4+ T cell responses was reported after vaccination. Non-spike TCR breadth was comparable between vaccine and placebo recipients, consistent with the vaccine containing only spike. The study was not powered for comparison of responses between vaccine doses or regimens. Compared with placebo recipients, Ad26.COV2.S recipients showed higher spike-specific TCR breadth (P = 0.0014).

The immunoSEQ Assay was the method used to sequence TCRbeta CDR3 regions. After extraction, genomic DNA underwent amplification by bias-controlled multiplex PCR, followed by high-throughput sequencing. On the study's bioinformatics: To quantify the absolute abundance of every unique TCRbeta CDR3 region, sequences were collapsed and filtered. T cell fraction was estimated by normalization of TCRbeta template counts to usable DNA, with usable DNA being measured through amplification of reference genes present in all nucleated cells. Repertoire TCRs were annotated as SARS-CoV-2-specific by exact matching of V gene, CDR3 amino acid sequence and J gene to a known reactive TCR set. MIRA supplied the reference SARS-CoV-2 TCR set, which was filtered for enrichment in COVID-19-positive ImmuneCODE repertoires so that public or cross-reactive TCRs were removed. Drawing on the MIRA antigens, annotated TCRs were analysed further at the level of specific ORF or position within ORF. Breadth was defined as the number of annotated unique rearrangements divided by the total number of unique productive rearrangements, and depth was defined as the summed frequency of the annotated unique rearrangements. TCR breadth was compared between groups using two-sided Wilcoxon rank-sum tests. TCRdb limited this immuneACCESS table to in-frame rearrangements with V and J called. A share of clones is missing; checked studies link under half to unresolved V genes, and the rest is unexplained. V and J calls and clone size are copied from that table; D and trimming were computed from the DNA. This sample has 300,000 to 400,000 clones in its table, and around 90% of those were observed once. 5% to 6.5% of the sample is in the top ten clones.

A word on this clone: Its cognate antigen has yet to be identified. Base qualities are not provided; no much larger clone lies one nucleotide away.

V is trimmed back by 5 bases and J by 2 bases, and the junction contains 0 bases that no gene match accounts for. CDR1 and CDR2 are drawn from the germline V gene (reference sequence): MNHEY, SMNVEV. The CDR3 contains 14 residues, cysteine and phenylalanine counted. The entry retains the CDR3 DNA only, 42 bases that are in frame from base 1. The treatment or condition label for this specimen denotes: around 19 received Ad26.COV2.S at low or high dose, single or two shots; a few received placebo; per-sample allocation not given. Repertoires of vaccine and placebo recipients were sequenced from samples collected on day 63 after the first injection. Cohort 1b enrolled roughly 25 adults aged 18-55 years at a single site in Boston, USA, between 29 July and 7 August 2020. Ad26.COV2.S was a replication-incompetent adenovirus type 26 vector expressing a prefusion-stabilized SARS-CoV-2 spike protein from the original Wuhan strain.

The sample here was peripheral blood, taken in a trial of Ad26.COV2.S vaccine versus placebo. The chain was built from TRBV27 and TRBJ1-5; 10 bases in the middle match TRBD1. This clonotype was obtained from a person aged 18-65 years who received the Ad26.COV2.S COVID-19 vaccine or a placebo. The DNA sequence follows: TGTGCCAGCAGTGGACAGGGGGGCAATCAGCCCCAGCATTTT. This sequence encodes CASSGQGGNQPQHF.